This T cell receptor (beta chain) was identified in a study of cytotoxic CD8 clonotypes in ibrutinib-treated CLL. Study-level findings and limits: Investigators sampled sustained-remission and progressing patients at differing times.

Profiled with immunoSEQ multiplex PCR; TCRdb holds only in-frame clones, not every one. In the table there are about 200,000 clones, around 70% of which are singletons. As to this clone: The antigen remains unidentified.

CDR1 is LGHNA, CDR2 YSLEER, per germline. V dropped 0 bases and J dropped 4; count of bases not matched to a gene: 5. The CDR3 spans 16 residues. The sequence was collected from a human donor with chronic lymphocytic leukemia. The sample in question was PBMCs, obtained after 24 months of ibrutinib treatment. V and J are TRBV4-3 and TRBJ1-5, with 8 positions matching TRBD1. Here the CDR3 DNA reads TGCGCCAGCAGCCAAGAGGCAGGGGGCTCGAATCAGCCCCAGCATTTT. Its protein is CASSQEAGGSNQPQHF.